The rows below give T cell receptor beta chains drawn from one sample of a study of blood T cell repertoires in COVID-19. Only in-frame clones appear in the TCRdb table, and some are missing; sequencing was by immunoSEQ multiplex PCR. The table includes about 190,000 clones, less than 80% detected once. Sequences were obtained from peripheral blood. The receptor set was obtained from a woman in her fifties or sixties with acute or convalescent COVID-19. Each CDR3 is given with its conserved first and last residue. The D gene is left open where the match is weak. Size values are once, few and many counts, or a class for expanded clones, and some rows have none.

d_call	v_call	clone_size	j_call	cdr3_aa	cdr3_nt
-	TRBV18	-	TRBJ2-7	CASSPTRAADYEQYF	TGTGCCAGCTCACCAACTAGGGCGGCAGACTACGAGCAGTACTTC
TRBD1	TRBV6-2/TRBV6-3	-	TRBJ1-6	CASSYTGVRASPLHF	TGTGCCAGCAGTTACACAGGGGTAAGGGCCTCACCCCTCCACTTT
TRBD2	TRBV28	-	TRBJ2-1	CASNPRTSGSLVQFF	TGTGCCAGCAACCCAAGGACTAGCGGGAGTTTGGTGCAGTTCTTC
TRBD2	TRBV27	-	TRBJ2-1	CASSSSPTSGSKDEQFF	TGTGCCAGCAGTTCCTCGCCGACTAGCGGGAGTAAGGATGAGCAGTTCTTC
-	TRBV7-2	-	TRBJ2-3	CASSSSVRTVGPDTQYF	TGTGCCAGCAGCTCATCGGTTCGAACAGTGGGGCCAGATACGCAGTATTTT
TRBD2	TRBV29-1	-	TRBJ2-3	CSANSGGNPNTDTQYF	TGCAGCGCCAACTCGGGGGGAAACCCAAACACAGATACGCAGTATTTT
-	TRBV29-1	-	TRBJ1-1	CSVEVTEAFF	TGCAGCGTAGAGGTGACTGAAGCTTTCTTT
-	TRBV14	once	TRBJ2-5	CASSQESGIETQYF	TGTGCCAGCAGCCAAGAGTCCGGGATAGAGACCCAGTACTTC
TRBD1	TRBV11-3	-	TRBJ2-3	CASSPRQGASNTQYF	TGTGCCAGCAGCCCCCGACAGGGGGCGTCGAATACGCAGTATTTT
-	TRBV5-6	-	TRBJ1-5	CASSVRGNQPQHF	TGTGCCAGCAGCGTAAGGGGGAATCAGCCCCAGCATTTT
TRBD1	TRBV6-2/TRBV6-3	few	TRBJ1-6	CASSRPTGTTLHF	TGTGCCAGCAGTCGCCCGACAGGGACCACCCTCCACTTT
-	TRBV7-6	-	TRBJ2-3	CASSPNVRDTQYF	TGTGCCAGCAGCCCGAACGTACGGGATACGCAGTATTTT
-	TRBV6-1	-	TRBJ1-2	CASSDPRGRVPNYGYTF	TGTGCCAGCAGTGACCCCAGGGGAAGGGTTCCTAACTATGGCTACACCTTC
-	TRBV11-2	-	TRBJ1-3	CASSYIWRSSGNTIYF	TGTGCCAGCAGCTATATCTGGCGGAGCTCTGGAAACACCATATATTTT
TRBD1	TRBV28	few	TRBJ1-5	CASINRRTGKLRGNQPQHF	TGTGCCAGCATCAACCGACGGACAGGGAAATTGAGGGGCAATCAGCCCCAGCATTTT
TRBD1	TRBV5-1	-	TRBJ2-7	CASSLAGTGRYEQYF	TGCGCCAGCAGCTTGGCCGGGACAGGGAGGTACGAGCAGTACTTC
TRBD2	TRBV11-2	-	TRBJ2-1	CASSPGSGGSYNEQFF	TGTGCCAGCAGTCCCGGGAGCGGGGGGTCCTACAATGAGCAGTTCTTC
TRBD2	TRBV29-1	-	TRBJ2-5	CSTRGGNQETQYF	TGCAGCACCCGGGGAGGGAACCAAGAGACCCAGTACTTC
-	TRBV18	few	TRBJ1-4	CASSPYSFIQGTTNEKLFF	TGTGCCAGCTCACCATATAGTTTCATTCAGGGAACGACTAATGAAAAACTGTTTTTT
TRBD2	TRBV27	-	TRBJ2-7	CASSSRAGGYEQYF	TGTGCCAGCAGTTCTCGAGCGGGAGGCTACGAGCAGTACTTC
TRBD2	TRBV28	-	TRBJ2-7	CASSLGRGGSGYEQYF	TGTGCCAGCAGTTTAGGTCGGGGGGGAAGTGGCTACGAGCAGTACTTC
TRBD1	TRBV6-2/TRBV6-3	-	TRBJ2-7	CASSDRGAYEQYF	TGTGCCAGCAGTGACAGGGGGGCCTACGAGCAGTACTTC
-	TRBV19	-	TRBJ1-3	CASSRRGLSSGNTIYF	TGTGCCAGTAGTAGAAGGGGTCTCAGCTCTGGAAACACCATATATTTT
TRBD1	TRBV30	once	TRBJ2-7	CAWSLGQANSEQYF	TGTGCCTGGAGTCTCGGACAGGCAAATAGCGAGCAGTACTTC
-	TRBV7-2	-	TRBJ1-1	CASSPSSEAFF	TGTGCCAGCAGCCCTAGTTCTGAAGCTTTCTTT
TRBD2	TRBV28	-	TRBJ2-1	CASSLYRTSGRLGNEQFF	TGTGCCAGCAGTTTATACCGGACTAGCGGGAGACTGGGGAATGAGCAGTTCTTC